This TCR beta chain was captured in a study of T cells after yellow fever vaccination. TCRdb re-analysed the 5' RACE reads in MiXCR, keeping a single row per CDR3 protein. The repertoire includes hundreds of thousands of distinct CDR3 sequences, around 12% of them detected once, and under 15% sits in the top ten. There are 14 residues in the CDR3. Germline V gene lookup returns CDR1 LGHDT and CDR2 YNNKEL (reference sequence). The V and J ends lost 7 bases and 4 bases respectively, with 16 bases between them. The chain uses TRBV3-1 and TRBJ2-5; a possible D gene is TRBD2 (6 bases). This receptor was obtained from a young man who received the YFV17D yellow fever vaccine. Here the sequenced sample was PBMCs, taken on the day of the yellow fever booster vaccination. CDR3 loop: CASNPETRRETQYF. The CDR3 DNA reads TGTGCCAGCAATCCAGAGACTAGACGAGAGACCCAGTACTTC.